This T cell receptor (beta chain) was recovered during a study of CD8 T cells in Susac syndrome. This clonotype was detected only once. Germline CDR1 SEHNR, CDR2 FQNEAQ (reference sequence). V shed 4 bases and J shed 5 bases, with 15 bases lying between them. The length of the CDR3 is 14 residues. Random hexamers were used to reverse transcribe the RNA input (about 0.45 to 1 ug). TCRdb processed the immunoSEQ multiplex PCR reads anew with MiXCR; each CDR3 protein has one entry. This sample has about 90,000 distinct CDR3 sequences, with 95% to 97% found just once. Blood CD8+ and CD4+ T cells underwent high-throughput TCR beta sequencing. Patients having Susac syndrome satisfied recently defined diagnostic criteria for definite or probable disease. Negative isolation yielded the CD8+ and CD4+ T cells, while FACS enriched the TEMRA cells.

The chain uses TRBV7-9 and TRBJ2-7, with D perhaps assigned TRBD1 or TRBD2 (5 bases each). The sequenced sample was CD8+ T cells from PBMCs. The clonotype was recovered from a human donor with Susac syndrome. CDR3 sequence: CASSSSGTDNEQYF. In DNA, the CDR3 is TGTGCCAGCAGCTCAAGTGGGACGGACAACGAGCAGTACTTC. Looking up the rest from reference TRBV7-9 and TRBJ2-7 gives the full variable domain: DTGVSQNPRHKITKRGQNVTFRCDPISEHNRLYWYRQTLGQGPEFLTYFQNEAQLEKSRLLSDRFSAERPKGSFSTLEIQRTEQGDSAMYLCASSSSGTDNEQYFGPGTRLTVT.